Below, 24 T cell receptor beta chains from the same sample are listed, as sequenced in a study of T cells in Graves' hyperthyroidism and ophthalmopathy. The CDR3 regions of TCR beta were amplified from RNA transcripts. Carried out on the TCR CDR3, a first-round RT-PCR used the HTBI primer set. TCRdb called the multiplex PCR reads again in MiXCR, with one record for every CDR3 protein. The sample lists 450,000 to 650,000 distinct CDR3 sequences, more than 15% seen once, with around 17% in the top ten. Sequencing input: blood. The source of these receptors is a woman aged 18-29 years with Graves' ophthalmopathy.

The chain employs TRBV19 and TRBJ1-5; 9 positions match TRBD1. The CDR3 covers 13 residues. In germline, CDR1 is LNHDA, CDR2 SQIVND (reference sequence). The trim removed 6 bases at V and 7 bases at J, leaving 4 bases unmatched. CDR3 protein: CASRQTGGQPQHF. The CDR3 region has the DNA TGTGCCAGTAGGCAGACAGGGGGACAGCCCCAGCATTTT.

The J gene is TRBJ1-4, the V gene TRBV4-1, with D possibly being TRBD1 (6 bases). The CDR3 sequence is 17 residues long. V lost 1 base and J 9 bases, leaving 21 bases between the germline ends. Germline lookup yields CDR1 MGHRA and CDR2 YSYEKL. The CDR3 loop reads CASSQVGHSKGMQKLFF. The CDR3 DNA follows: TGCGCCAGCAGCCAAGTGGGACACTCCAAGGGAATGCAAAAACTGTTTTTT.

There are many counts of this clonotype. V usage is TRBV11-2 and J usage is TRBJ2-1; no definite D call. This CDR3 has 13 residues. Germline lookup yields CDR1 SGHAT and CDR2 FQNNGV. V was pared by 5 bases and J by 3 bases, with 8 bases between. In DNA form, the CDR3 reads TGTGCCAGCAGCCGAAATAACTACAATGAGCAGTTCTTC. Amino acids: CASSRNNYNEQFF.

The chain uses TRBV20-1 and TRBJ2-2, with TRBD2 matching over 10 bases. The germline V gene has CDR1 DFQATT and CDR2 SNEGSKA (reference sequence). This CDR3 has 16 amino acids. The V gene end was trimmed by 3 bases and the J gene end by 3 bases; junction bases not matched to a gene: 7. CDR3 protein: CSARAQLAGDTGELFF. The CDR3 DNA reads TGCAGTGCTAGGGCGCAGCTAGCGGGGGACACCGGGGAGCTGTTTTTT.

This clonotype has a handful of counts. The DNA of the CDR3 is TGTGCCAGCAGTGACCTTCGGGACAATGAGCAGTTCTTC. This translates into CASSDLRDNEQFF. The chain uses TRBV6-1 and TRBJ2-1; no firm D call. V was cut by 3 bases and J by 5 bases, with 8 bases left in between. This CDR3 is built from 13 residues. Germline V gene data show CDR1 as MNHNS and CDR2 as SASEGT.

This chain joins TRBV7-9 and TRBJ1-4; possibly TRBD1 for D (5 bases). The CDR3 length is 15 residues. Trimming shortened V by 0 bases and J by 4 bases, and 9 bases separated the two germline ends. Germline loops: CDR1 SEHNR, CDR2 FQNEAQ (reference sequence). The CDR3 reads CASSLAKGHNEKLFF. CDR3 nucleotides: TGTGCCAGCAGCTTAGCTAAGGGGCATAATGAAAAACTGTTTTTT.

The rearrangement joins TRBV4-1 to TRBJ2-4; D remains unclear. V was shortened by 2 bases and J by 0 bases, with 14 bases between the two germline ends. The CDR3 sequence is 17 residues long. From germline, CDR1 is MGHRA and CDR2 YSYEKL. DNA for the CDR3: TGCGCCAGCAGCCAAATCGGGCGGAACCTAGCCAAAAACATTCAGTACTTC. It translates to CASSQIGRNLAKNIQYF.

A note on this clonotype: A much bigger clone sits one base away, suggesting this may be a read error. The V gene is TRBV14, the J gene TRBJ1-1, with D hard to call. The CDR3 contains 18 residues. V lost 0 bases and J lost 1, with 18 bases in between. CDR1 and CDR2 from the germline V gene are SGHDN and FVKESK. CDR3 loop: CASSQDHITKSPNTEAFF. Written as DNA, the CDR3 is TGTGCCAGCAGCCAAGATCACATAACTAAGTCACCGAACACTGAAGCTTTCTTT.

This rearrangement joins TRBV19 to TRBJ2-2; 14 bases fit TRBD2. Germline V gene data show CDR1 as LNHDA and CDR2 as SQIVND (reference sequence). The CDR3 length is 16 residues. V dropped 6 bases and J dropped 3; count of bases not matched to a gene: 3. CDR3 DNA sequence: TGTGCCAGTAGATCGGGACTAGCGGGAGACACCGGGGAGCTGTTTTTT. Translating gives CASRSGLAGDTGELFF.

This clonotype was picked up many times. The V call is TRBV28, the J call TRBJ2-3; 9 bases match TRBD2. The CDR3 runs to 17 residues. J gave up 7 bases and V 2 bases, and 13 bases lay outside the gene matches. CDR1 is MDHEN, CDR2 SYDVKM, per germline. CDR3 bases: TGTGCCAGCAGTTTAGGATCTAGCGGGAAGGCGGTATATACGCAGTATTTT. As protein: CASSLGSSGKAVYTQYF.

This clonotype came up many times. V usage is TRBV28 and J usage is TRBJ2-5, with unresolved D. Trimming removed 3 bases from V and 2 bases from J, with 13 bases in between. Germline V gene lookup returns CDR1 MDHEN and CDR2 SYDVKM. This CDR3 is 15 amino acids long. The CDR3 protein is CASSFWTAKQETQYF. CDR3 coding DNA: TGTGCCAGCAGTTTTTGGACGGCAAAACAAGAGACCCAGTACTTC.

This clonotype has a count of ten or more. V is TRBV3-1 and J is TRBJ1-5, with D possibly TRBD1 on 5 matching bases. Trimming removed 0 bases from V and 6 bases from J, with 9 bases in between. CDR1 and CDR2 (germline): LGHDT, YNNKEL (reference sequence). The CDR3 is made up of 14 amino acids. The CDR3 protein is CASSQDSGAQPQHF. The CDR3 nucleotides read TGTGCCAGCAGCCAAGATAGTGGGGCTCAGCCCCAGCATTTT.

This clonotype showed up just a few times. This chain connects TRBV5-8 to TRBJ2-7; TRBD1 aligns across 9 bases. CDR3 length: 14 residues. Germline values: CDR1 SGHTS, CDR2 YDEGEE. The V and J ends lost 5 bases and 1 base, in that order; junction bases with no gene match: 4. CDR3 coding DNA: TGTGCCAGCAGGGACAGGGGAGGATCCTACGAGCAGTACTTC. It codes for CASRDRGGSYEQYF.

Ten or more counts support this clonotype. The chain recombines TRBV6-1 with TRBJ2-1; D possibly corresponds to TRBD2 (5 bases). From germline, CDR1 is MNHNS and CDR2 SASEGT. Trimming took off 7 bases at V and 4 bases at J, with 14 bases between the two ends. The CDR3 extends over 14 amino acids. The CDR3 DNA reads as TGTGCCAGCAAGTCTCGTGGAGGTTACAATGAGCAGTTCTTC. Translating gives CASKSRGGYNEQFF.

This clonotype came up many times. This chain links TRBV28 with TRBJ1-1, with D possibly TRBD1 on 5 matching bases. Looked up from germline, CDR1 is MDHEN and CDR2 is SYDVKM. Deletions cut 5 bases from V and 1 base from J, with 14 bases between. This CDR3 is built from 15 residues. CDR3 sequence (DNA): TGTGCCAGCAGTCCGTACAAGACAGAGAACACTGAAGCTTTCTTT. It codes for CASSPYKTENTEAFF.

This clonotype was seen many times. This chain uses TRBV2 with TRBJ2-7, with D possibly being TRBD1 or TRBD2 (5 bases each). Germline loops: CDR1 SNHLY, CDR2 FYNNEI. V lost 8 bases and J lost 1, with 9 bases in between. The CDR3 runs 12 residues. The CDR3 region is CASRDGSYEQYF. The CDR3 DNA reads as TGTGCCAGCCGGGACGGGTCCTACGAGCAGTACTTC.

The chain is built from TRBV4-2 and TRBJ1-1; D is perhaps TRBD1 (6 bases). Trimming removed 4 bases at V and 11 bases at J, with 14 bases between. Germline V CDR1 and CDR2: LGHNA, YNFKEQ. The CDR3 length is 12 residues. CDR3: CASSRQQGSAFF. CDR3 nucleotides: TGTGCCAGCAGCCGTCAACAGGGTTCGGCTTTCTTT.

This clonotype was recorded many times. This rearrangement joins TRBV28 to TRBJ2-3; TRBD2 aligns across 9 bases. Trimming cost V 2 bases and J 5 bases; bases outside gene matches: 8. Germline CDR1 reads MDHEN; CDR2 reads SYDVKM. The CDR3 has 16 amino acids. DNA for the CDR3: TGTGCCAGCAGTTTACTCCTGCGGGGGGGGGGAGATACGCAGTATTTT. Protein sequence: CASSLLLRGGGDTQYF.

J is TRBJ2-2 and V is TRBV28; maybe TRBD2 (7 bases). The CDR3 covers 15 residues. Trimming removed 7 bases at V and 0 bases at J, with 12 bases between. CDR1 is MDHEN, CDR2 SYDVKM, per germline. Here the CDR3 reads CASKRGGANTGELFF. The DNA for the CDR3 is TGTGCCAGCAAACGAGGGGGGGCGAACACCGGGGAGCTGTTTTTT.

This clonotype was counted ten times or more. The CDR3 protein is CSAQLLGGTYEQYF. The CDR3 DNA is TGCAGTGCCCAACTCCTGGGCGGGACCTACGAGCAGTACTTC. The rearrangement links TRBV20-1 to TRBJ2-7, with a possible D match to TRBD2 (6 bases). Trimming cost V 6 bases and J 2 bases, with 17 bases left between them. CDR3 length equals 14 residues. Per germline, CDR1 DFQATT and CDR2 SNEGSKA (reference sequence).

The chain uses TRBV24-1 and TRBJ2-2; maybe TRBD1 (6 bases). Germline V CDR1 and CDR2: KGHDR, SFDVKD. V lost 5 bases and J 3 bases, leaving 15 bases between the germline ends. The CDR3 loop spans 16 amino acids. CDR3 DNA: TGTGCCACCAGTGGCAGGGGATTTCGGGACACCGGGGAGCTGTTTTTT. Translation: CATSGRGFRDTGELFF.

This clonotype occurred many times. V is TRBV27 and J is TRBJ1-1; tentatively, D is TRBD1 (5 bases). Per the germline V gene, CDR1 is MNHEY and CDR2 is SMNVEV (reference sequence). V was trimmed by 2 bases and J by 6 bases, leaving 13 bases between them. The CDR3 length is 14 residues. The CDR3 DNA reads as TGTGCCAGCAGTTTACAGGGTGGGTACGCTGAAGCTTTCTTT. Protein sequence: CASSLQGGYAEAFF.

This clonotype was picked up many times. The J gene is TRBJ1-5, the V gene TRBV28; D ambiguous. V was shortened by 3 bases and J by 2 bases, with 8 bases between the two germline ends. The germline V gene encodes CDR1 MDHEN and CDR2 SYDVKM. The CDR3 consists of 14 residues. CDR3 coding DNA: TGTGCCAGCAGTTTGACCCTTGGCAATCAGCCCCAGCATTTT. Protein: CASSLTLGNQPQHF.

The rearrangement uses TRBV19 and TRBJ1-1; the D is unclear. Trimming cost V 5 bases and J 7 bases, with 14 bases left between them. The CDR3 is made up of 13 amino acids. Germline V CDR1 and CDR2: LNHDA, SQIVND (reference sequence). This CDR3 is CASSFRTSNEAFF. The CDR3 nucleotides read TGTGCCAGTAGTTTCAGAACCTCCAATGAAGCTTTCTTT.